This is a list of T cell receptor beta chains from one sample in a study of blood T cells in healthy people across ages. TCRdb fed the 5' RACE reads into MiXCR, producing one record per CDR3 protein. The sample lists fewer than 900,000 distinct CDR3 sequences; roughly 34% were seen once. Sequencing was performed on blood. These receptors all stem from a man aged 18 to 30 in good health. The CDR3 runs from the conserved cysteine through the conserved F or W. The D gene is left open where the match is weak. Clone size appears in some rows only: once, few, many, or a class for an expanded clone.

d_gene	abundance	v_gene	j_gene	CDR3nt	CDR3aa
-	many	TRBV5-1	TRBJ2-7	TGCGCCAGCAGCTTGAGGCCAGGGGTAGTCGAGCAGTACTTC	CASSLRPGVVEQYF
TRBD1	many	TRBV7-9	TRBJ2-1	TGTGCCAGCAGCTTAGTTGGGACAGGACCAGACAATGAGCAGTTCTTC	CASSLVGTGPDNEQFF
-	-	TRBV20-1	TRBJ1-1	TGCAGTGCTAATCCAGGGGATCGGACTGAAGCTTTCTTT	CSANPGDRTEAFF
-	few	TRBV7-2	TRBJ1-1	TGTGCCAGCAGCCGCGAGAGTTTCGGGGGGACTGAAGCTTTCTTT	CASSRESFGGTEAFF
-	few	TRBV4-2	TRBJ1-5	TGTGCCAGCAGCCCGGACCCGGGGGGCAATCAGCCCCAGCATTTT	CASSPDPGGNQPQHF
TRBD2	-	TRBV9	TRBJ2-5	TGTGCCAGCAGCGTGGGTGGGGGGGGTTACCAAGAGACCCAGTACTTC	CASSVGGGGYQETQYF
-	many	TRBV7-2	TRBJ1-2	TGTGCCAGCAGCTTAGCGGAGCCAGGGGAGGATGGCTACACCTTC	CASSLAEPGEDGYTF
-	-	TRBV20-1	TRBJ1-1	TGCAGTGCTAGGGCGGCCCGGGTATACGCTGAAGCTTTCTTT	CSARAARVYAEAFF
-	-	TRBV2	TRBJ2-7	TGTGCCAGCAGTGAAAGCTACACAACCTACGAGCAGTACTTC	CASSESYTTYEQYF
-	-	TRBV20-1	TRBJ1-1	TGCAGTGCTAGGCCGGGACTTCTGAACACTGAAGCTTTCTTT	CSARPGLLNTEAFF
TRBD2	few	TRBV27	TRBJ2-2	TGTGCCAGCAGTTCGGCGGGGGGGCCGGTCGGGGAGCTGTTTTTT	CASSSAGGPVGELFF
TRBD2	few	TRBV5-6	TRBJ2-1	TGTGCCAGCAGCGCTCGGGAGGGTTACTCCTACAATGAGCAGTTCTTC	CASSAREGYSYNEQFF
-	-	TRBV7-2	TRBJ2-5	TGTGCCAGCAACTTAACTAGACTCAGATCTGAGACCCAGTACTTC	CASNLTRLRSETQYF